Below are 30 T cell receptor beta chains sequenced from a single sample in a study of T cells in Graves' hyperthyroidism and ophthalmopathy. What was amplified from RNA transcripts were TCR beta CDR3 regions. When the TCR CDR3 underwent first-round RT-PCR, the HTBI primer set was used. Using its own MiXCR run on the multiplex PCR reads, TCRdb lists one record per CDR3 protein. The repertoire includes 490,000 or so distinct CDR3 sequences, 15% to 20% of them detected once, and about 29% sits in the top ten. The sequenced material came from blood. These TCRs come from a woman in her thirties with Graves' ophthalmopathy.

Ten or more counts support this clonotype. V and J are TRBV5-1 and TRBJ2-7; 9 bases are shared with TRBD2. Trimming at V came to 1 base and at J to 0 bases, leaving 11 bases not matched to a gene. From germline, CDR1 is SGHRS and CDR2 YFSETQ. The CDR3 length is 18 residues. For the CDR3, the DNA is TGCGCCAGCAGCTTGAAAGGCCTCGCGGGGGGGAGCTCCTACGAGCAGTACTTC. Protein product: CASSLKGLAGGSSYEQYF.

This clonotype was recorded at least ten times. J is TRBJ2-1 and V is TRBV7-2, with D unclear. The germline CDR1 and CDR2 sequences are SGHTA and FQGNSA. The CDR3 length is 15 residues. The V and J ends lost 2 bases and 4 bases respectively, with 12 bases between them. The CDR3 protein is CASSLYAFGYNEQFF. CDR3 in DNA: TGTGCCAGCAGCTTATACGCGTTTGGATACAATGAGCAGTTCTTC.

This clonotype was picked up many times. The rearrangement uses TRBV20-1 and TRBJ2-5; D not resolved. This CDR3 contains 13 residues. Trimming cost V 3 bases and J 1 base, with 9 bases left between them. Germline V gene data show CDR1 as DFQATT and CDR2 as SNEGSKA (reference sequence). This CDR3 reads CSASFRPQETQYF. In DNA, the CDR3 is TGCAGTGCTAGTTTCAGGCCCCAAGAGACCCAGTACTTC.

As regards this clonotype: At one end, the junction sequence differs from germline, possibly due to a read error. CDR3 DNA: TGTGCCAGTAGGATAGTCAATGGAGGCTACACCTTC. It specifies CASRIVNGGYTF. This sequence joins TRBV19 and TRBJ1-2; no clear D. There are 12 residues in the CDR3. Per the germline V gene, CDR1 is LNHDA and CDR2 is SQIVND (reference sequence).

This clonotype has only a few counts. This may be a read error: a much more frequent sequence differs by one nucleotide. This chain links TRBV7-2 with TRBJ2-3; no firm D call. This CDR3 region has 13 residues. Germline CDR1 is SGHTA and CDR2 is FQGNSA. V was cut by 8 bases and J by 0 bases, with 9 bases left in between. The CDR3 region is CASCSPSTDTQYF. The DNA of the CDR3 is TGTGCCAGCTGCTCCCCTAGCACAGATACGCAGTATTTT.

This clonotype showed up just a few times. The V and J genes are TRBV28 and TRBJ2-5; tentatively, D is TRBD1 or TRBD2 (6 bases each). V was cut by 6 bases and J by 5 bases, with 19 bases left in between. CDR1 and CDR2 (germline): MDHEN, SYDVKM. The length of the CDR3 is 15 residues. The CDR3 DNA reads TGTGCCAGCAGCGATCCCGGGGGCGAAACTGAGACCCAGTACTTC. The encoded protein is CASSDPGGETETQYF.

The chain recombines TRBV5-6 with TRBJ2-7; tentatively, D is TRBD2 (5 bases). V lost 4 bases, J lost 0 bases, and 14 bases lay in between. The CDR3 totals 15 residues. Germline V lookup: CDR1 SGHDT, CDR2 YYEEEE. In nucleotides, the CDR3 is TGTGCCAGCAGCCCACGGACTGAAAGCTCCTACGAGCAGTACTTC. Its protein product is CASSPRTESSYEQYF.

This clonotype was seen repeatedly, ten times or more. This rearrangement joins TRBV29-1 to TRBJ2-5; D remains unclear. The V end was cut by 2 bases, the J end by 0 bases, with 7 bases between. The germline V gene encodes CDR1 SQVTM and CDR2 ANQGSEA. This CDR3 comprises 13 residues. CDR3 amino acids: CSVEPRDQETQYF. The CDR3 DNA sequence: TGCAGCGTTGAACCCCGGGACCAAGAGACCCAGTACTTC.

This clonotype appeared a few times. This sequence joins TRBV4-3 and TRBJ1-2; D unclear. This CDR3 is built from 15 residues. Deletions cut 0 bases from V and 0 bases from J, with 8 bases between. Germline V lookup: CDR1 LGHNA, CDR2 YSLEER. CDR3 coding DNA: TGCGCCAGCAGCCAAGAGTTTTTAGCTAACTATGGCTACACCTTC. Its protein product is CASSQEFLANYGYTF.

This clonotype was counted many times. The chain carries TRBV28 and TRBJ2-7, with TRBD2 matching over 7 bases. J gave up 2 bases and V 6 bases, and 16 bases lay outside the gene matches. CDR3 length equals 17 residues. The germline V gene has CDR1 MDHEN and CDR2 SYDVKM. The chain's CDR3 is CASSSAAQGGRTYEQYF. CDR3 in DNA: TGTGCCAGCAGCTCGGCGGCCCAGGGCGGGAGAACCTACGAGCAGTACTTC.

V is TRBV20-1 and J is TRBJ2-2, with 12 bases matching TRBD2. Germline lookup yields CDR1 DFQATT and CDR2 SNEGSKA (reference sequence). CDR3 length equals 16 residues. The J segment lost 7 bases and the V segment lost 2 bases, leaving 8 bases of the junction unmatched. CDR3: CSARLAGGPANGELFF. The CDR3, as DNA: TGCAGTGCTAGACTAGCGGGAGGGCCAGCGAACGGGGAGCTGTTTTTT.

This clonotype was seen more than once but under ten times. The V gene is TRBV10-3, the J gene TRBJ2-7, with no clear D. The CDR3 extends over 11 amino acids. Trimming removed 11 bases at V and 4 bases at J, with 12 bases between. Germline values: CDR1 ENHRY, CDR2 SYGVKD. This CDR3 reads CAASYSYEQYF. DNA for the CDR3: TGTGCCGCCTCGTACAGTTACGAGCAGTACTTC.

The rearrangement joins TRBV20-1 to TRBJ2-7, with a weak D call TRBD2 (6 bases). The CDR3 is 12 residues long. Germline V gene sequence: CDR1 DFQATT, CDR2 SNEGSKA (reference sequence). V dropped 6 bases and J dropped 9 bases, with 18 bases sitting between them. The CDR3 region is CSASRAGRGQYF. The CDR3 DNA reads TGCAGTGCCTCCCGGGCGGGAAGGGGGCAGTACTTC.

This clonotype has at least ten counts. The V and J genes are TRBV20-1 and TRBJ2-5; the match to TRBD1 covers 8 bases. The CDR3 extends over 14 amino acids. Germline V CDR1 and CDR2: DFQATT, SNEGSKA (reference sequence). J gave up 4 bases and V 5 bases, and 9 bases lay outside the gene matches. The CDR3 sequence is CSAADRVEIETQYF. CDR3 sequence (DNA): TGCAGTGCTGCGGACAGGGTCGAAATAGAGACCCAGTACTTC.

Many counts were recorded for this clonotype. The V and J genes are TRBV2 and TRBJ2-1; tentative D call: TRBD1 (6 bases). The CDR3 is made up of 15 amino acids. CDR1 and CDR2 from the germline V gene are SNHLY and FYNNEI. The V end was cut by 6 bases, the J end by 1 base, with 13 bases between. The CDR3 sequence is CASRPDSYSYNEQFF. For the CDR3, the DNA is TGTGCCAGCAGACCGGACAGTTATTCCTACAATGAGCAGTTCTTC.

This clonotype was recorded a few times. J is TRBJ2-7 and V is TRBV20-1; tentatively, D is TRBD1 (6 bases). Trimming pared 6 bases from V and 2 bases from J, leaving 26 bases between. Germline V gene lookup returns CDR1 DFQATT and CDR2 SNEGSKA (reference sequence). CDR3 length equals 17 residues. The CDR3 DNA reads TGCAGTGCGAGATCAAATTTAGACAGGCCGGGCGCCTACGAGCAGTACTTC. This sequence encodes CSARSNLDRPGAYEQYF.

V usage is TRBV7-2 and J usage is TRBJ2-7; D is ambiguous. This CDR3 is built from 14 residues. V was cut by 0 bases and J by 1 base, with 7 bases left in between. The V gene's germline CDR1 is SGHTA and CDR2 FQGNSA. The CDR3 coding sequence is TGTGCCAGCAGCTTAGCGCAGGCTTCCTACGAGCAGTACTTC. Amino acids: CASSLAQASYEQYF.

In this sample, this clonotype turned up many times. The rearrangement uses TRBV6-2 or TRBV6-3 and TRBJ1-1; D is unresolved. V lost 2 bases, J lost 1 base, and 5 bases lay in between. This CDR3 has 13 amino acids. Looked up from germline, CDR1 is MNHEY and CDR2 is SVGEGT. The DNA of the CDR3 is TGTGCCAGCAGTTACGGTGAGAACACTGAAGCTTTCTTT. Its protein product is CASSYGENTEAFF.

In this sample, this clonotype turned up many times. CDR3 DNA sequence: TGTGCCAGCGGTGGTATGGTCAACCACCAGCCCCAGCATTTT. It specifies CASGGMVNHQPQHF. The rearrangement links TRBV27 to TRBJ1-5; D not certain. V was trimmed by 8 bases and J by 7 bases, leaving 18 bases between them. Germline assignment: CDR1 MNHEY and CDR2 SMNVEV (reference sequence). The CDR3 extends over 14 amino acids.

In this sample, this clonotype turned up many times. The chain recombines TRBV2 with TRBJ1-5; D is possibly TRBD1 (5 bases). The germline V gene encodes CDR1 SNHLY and CDR2 FYNNEI. The CDR3 runs to 16 residues. The germline V and J ends were trimmed by 8 bases and 1 base, with 18 bases remaining between them. CDR3 residues: CASSGGPAKSNQPQHF. CDR3 bases: TGTGCCAGCTCCGGGGGACCCGCGAAGAGCAATCAGCCCCAGCATTTT. The full variable domain, its missing parts supplied by reference TRBV2 and TRBJ1-5, is EPEVTQTPSHQVTQMGQEVILRCVPISNHLYFYWYRQILGQKVEFLVSFYNNEISEKSEIFDDQFSVERPDGSNFTLKIRSTKLEDSAMYFCASSGGPAKSNQPQHFGDGTRLSIL.

This clonotype was detected ten times or more. The chain employs TRBV20-1 and TRBJ1-1, with D hard to call. Germline V lookup: CDR1 DFQATT, CDR2 SNEGSKA (reference sequence). The CDR3 sequence is 13 residues long. The V gene lost 3 bases and the J gene lost 0 bases, with 8 bases spanning the gap. CDR3 loop: CSARSIMNTEAFF. As DNA, the CDR3 is TGCAGTGCTAGGTCTATCATGAACACTGAAGCTTTCTTT.

This clonotype came up many times. This chain uses TRBV27 with TRBJ1-2; 9 nucleotides align to TRBD1. The V and J ends lost 5 bases and 3 bases, in that order; junction bases with no gene match: 7. Germline values: CDR1 MNHEY, CDR2 SMNVEV (reference sequence). The CDR3 length is 15 residues. CDR3 nucleotides: TGTGCCAGCAGTCAACAGGGGGCATACGACTATGGCTACACCTTC. Protein product: CASSQQGAYDYGYTF.

On this clonotype itself: Being one base from a much bigger clone, this may be a read error. The CDR3 loop reads CAGSYDTRLAEQYF. CDR3 bases: TGTGCCGGCAGTTATGATACCAGACTAGCCGAGCAGTACTTC. V usage is TRBV6-2 or TRBV6-3 and J usage is TRBJ2-7, with 7 bases lining up with TRBD2. Looked up from germline, CDR1 is MNHEY and CDR2 is SVGEGT. This CDR3 is built from 14 residues.

This clonotype occurred many times. Its ends do not fully match the called genes, so a read error is possible. V usage is TRBV7-7 and J usage is TRBJ2-5; the match to TRBD2 covers 12 bases. Germline assignment: CDR1 SSHAT and CDR2 FNYEAQ (reference sequence). The CDR3 covers 15 residues. This CDR3 reads CASSPSGRAGETQYF. Written as DNA, the CDR3 is TGTGCTAGCAGCCCTAGCGGGAGGGCCGGGGAGACCCAGTACTTC.

V gene TRBV7-2 combines with J gene TRBJ1-2; D gene ambiguous. Germline V gene sequence: CDR1 SGHTA, CDR2 FQGNSA. The V and J ends lost 5 bases and 2 bases respectively, with 15 bases between them. The CDR3 runs to 15 residues. The CDR3 protein is CASSTSQGFNYGYTF. CDR3 bases: TGTGCCAGCAGCACTAGCCAAGGGTTCAACTATGGCTACACCTTC.

This clonotype was found a few times. This chain links TRBV6-2 or TRBV6-3 with TRBJ2-7; 9 bases line up with TRBD2. Trimming took 6 bases from V and 3 from J; bases not matched to a gene: 6. The CDR3 consists of 14 residues. Per the germline V gene, CDR1 is MNHEY and CDR2 is SVGEGT. CDR3 residues: CASRNRLADYEQYF. The CDR3 DNA reads as TGTGCCAGCAGGAACAGACTAGCGGACTACGAGCAGTACTTC.

This sequence joins TRBV10-3 and TRBJ2-3, with D unresolved. Germline V CDR1 and CDR2: ENHRY, SYGVKD. V was pared by 0 bases and J by 6 bases, with 13 bases between. The CDR3 length is 15 residues. CDR3 amino acids: CAISESLIDNDTQYF. In DNA, the CDR3 is TGTGCCATCAGTGAGTCCTTGATTGACAACGATACGCAGTATTTT.

About this clonotype: A clone one base away is much larger, so this may be a read error. The CDR3 DNA sequence: TGTGCCAGCAGTTACGTAGCGGGAGTACGGAGATCCTACGTGCAGTACTTC. Protein: CASSYVAGVRRSYVQYF. V is TRBV6-5 and J is TRBJ2-7; 9 nucleotides align to TRBD2. Germline V gene data show CDR1 as MNHEY and CDR2 as SVGAGI. CDR3 length equals 17 residues.

The rearrangement joins TRBV12-3 or TRBV12-4 to TRBJ2-4; maybe TRBD1 (5 bases). The CDR3 length is 12 residues. The V end lost 8 bases, the J end lost 5 bases, and 10 bases lay between the germline ends. The CDR3 region has the DNA TGTGCCAGCTACGGACAAGAAAACATTCAGTACTTC. Protein: CASYGQENIQYF.

This clonotype was counted a few times. This sequence joins TRBV4-3 and TRBJ2-2; 7 bases map to TRBD2. The CDR3 has 17 residues. The ends lost 3 bases at V and 0 bases at J; junction bases unmatched: 7. From germline, CDR1 is LGHNA and CDR2 YSLEER. The DNA of the CDR3 is TGCGCCAGCAGCCACGCTTCTAGCGGCACGAACACCGGGGAGCTGTTTTTT. It codes for CASSHASSGTNTGELFF.